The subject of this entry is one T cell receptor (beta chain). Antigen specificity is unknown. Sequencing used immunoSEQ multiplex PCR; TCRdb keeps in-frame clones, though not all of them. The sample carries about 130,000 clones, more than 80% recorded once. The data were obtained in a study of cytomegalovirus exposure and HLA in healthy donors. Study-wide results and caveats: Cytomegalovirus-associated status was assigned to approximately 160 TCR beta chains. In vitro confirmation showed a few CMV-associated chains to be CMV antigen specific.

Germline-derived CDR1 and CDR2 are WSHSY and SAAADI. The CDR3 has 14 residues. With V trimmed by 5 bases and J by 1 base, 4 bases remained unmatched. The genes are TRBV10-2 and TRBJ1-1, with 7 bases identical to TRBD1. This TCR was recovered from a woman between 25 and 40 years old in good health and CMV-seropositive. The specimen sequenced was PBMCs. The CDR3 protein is CASSRGQANTEAFF. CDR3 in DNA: TGCGCCAGCAGTCGAGGACAGGCGAACACTGAAGCTTTCTTT.